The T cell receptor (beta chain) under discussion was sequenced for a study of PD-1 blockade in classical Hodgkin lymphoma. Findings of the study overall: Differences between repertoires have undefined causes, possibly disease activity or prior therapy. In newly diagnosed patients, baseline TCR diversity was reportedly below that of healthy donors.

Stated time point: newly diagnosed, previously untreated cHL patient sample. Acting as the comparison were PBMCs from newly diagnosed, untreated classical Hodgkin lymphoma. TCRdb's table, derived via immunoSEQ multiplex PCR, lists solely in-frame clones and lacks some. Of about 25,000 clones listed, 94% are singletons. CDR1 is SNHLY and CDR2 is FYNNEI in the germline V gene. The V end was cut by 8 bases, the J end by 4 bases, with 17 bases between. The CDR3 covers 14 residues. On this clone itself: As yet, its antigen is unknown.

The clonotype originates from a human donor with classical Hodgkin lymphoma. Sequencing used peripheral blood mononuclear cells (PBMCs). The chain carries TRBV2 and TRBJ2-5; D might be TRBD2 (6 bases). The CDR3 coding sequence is TGTGCCAGCGATCCTGCGCGGGGACGAGAGACCCAGTACTTC. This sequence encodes CASDPARGRETQYF.